These 5 T cell receptor beta chains were sequenced from one sample in a study of CD8 T cells in ankylosing spondylitis. TCRdb re-called the 5' RACE reads through MiXCR, storing one row per CDR3 protein. The table shows some 130,000 distinct CDR3 sequences, with 15% to 20% occurring only once. General study points: Among TCR beta sequences, a motif of several highly homologous variants appeared characteristic of ankylosing spondylitis blood.

Their target antigens are unknown. Sequenced sample: blood, either unsorted or a sorted T cell fraction (not recorded which). The receptors shown here come from a male donor with ankylosing spondylitis.

The V gene is TRBV27, the J gene TRBJ1-1; tentatively, D is TRBD1 (5 bases). CDR3 length equals 13 residues. The germline V gene encodes CDR1 MNHEY and CDR2 SMNVEV (reference sequence). Trimming removed 6 bases from V and 5 bases from J, with 13 bases in between. CDR3 region: CASRLRERTEAFF. CDR3 DNA sequence: TGTGCCAGCAGGCTCAGGGAGAGGACTGAAGCTTTCTTT.

The chain uses TRBV11-2 and TRBJ2-2; D call uncertain. Germline CDR1 is SGHAT and CDR2 is FQNNGV. This CDR3 spans 14 amino acids. The V end lost 5 bases, the J end lost 3 bases, and 10 bases lay between the germline ends. In nucleotides, the CDR3 is TGTGCCAGCAGCCGACCCCTTTACACCGGGGAGCTGTTTTTT. Amino acids: CASSRPLYTGELFF.

This clonotype came up many times. The V and J genes are TRBV7-2 and TRBJ1-5, with a tentative D call TRBD1 (5 bases). CDR3 length: 14 residues. Germline V gene data show CDR1 as SGHTA and CDR2 as FQGNSA. Trimming removed 5 bases at V and 4 bases at J, with 12 bases between. The CDR3: CASSARDPNQPQHF. The CDR3 DNA sequence: TGTGCCAGCAGCGCCCGGGACCCAAATCAGCCCCAGCATTTT.

This clonotype was observed many times. The chain carries TRBV4-1 and TRBJ2-1, with a possible D match to TRBD2 (7 bases). Deletions cut 4 bases from V and 1 base from J, with 20 bases between. The CDR3 totals 18 residues. CDR1 is MGHRA, CDR2 YSYEKL, per germline. The CDR3 sequence is CASSPSPTRGGSYNEQFF. The CDR3 DNA reads TGCGCCAGCAGCCCGAGCCCCACTAGGGGGGGGTCCTACAATGAGCAGTTCTTC.

The CDR3: CAISDERGRGGNEQFF. CDR3 sequence (DNA): TGTGCCATCAGTGATGAGCGCGGGAGGGGGGGCAATGAGCAGTTCTTC. V usage is TRBV10-3 and J usage is TRBJ2-1; TRBD2 aligns across 9 bases. Germline V lookup: CDR1 ENHRY, CDR2 SYGVKD. J lost 6 bases, V lost 3 bases, and 9 bases had no gene match. This CDR3 spans 16 amino acids.